This record concerns one TCR beta chain sequence. The data derive from a study of blood T cells in healthy people across ages. Next came a second PCR, run for about 6 to 12 cycles, which used a sample-barcoded 5' primer along with a J-beta primer mix. TCRdb reanalysed the 5' RACE reads using MiXCR and keeps one entry per CDR3 protein. The sample holds roughly 500,000 distinct CDR3 sequences, around 24% seen once. The germline V gene has CDR1 MNHEY and CDR2 SVGEGT. CDR3 length: 15 amino acids. J gave up 2 bases and V 4 bases, and 5 bases lay outside the gene matches. These data were also filed under a second study, of T cells of mothers and their children.

The V and J genes are TRBV6-2 or TRBV6-3 and TRBJ1-3; 7 nucleotides align to TRBD1. The specimen sequenced was blood. The clonotype comes from a boy aged 5-17 years in good health. CDR3 residues: CASSFRGTTGNTIYF. The CDR3 nucleotides are TGTGCCAGCAGTTTCAGGGGGACGACTGGAAACACCATATATTTT.